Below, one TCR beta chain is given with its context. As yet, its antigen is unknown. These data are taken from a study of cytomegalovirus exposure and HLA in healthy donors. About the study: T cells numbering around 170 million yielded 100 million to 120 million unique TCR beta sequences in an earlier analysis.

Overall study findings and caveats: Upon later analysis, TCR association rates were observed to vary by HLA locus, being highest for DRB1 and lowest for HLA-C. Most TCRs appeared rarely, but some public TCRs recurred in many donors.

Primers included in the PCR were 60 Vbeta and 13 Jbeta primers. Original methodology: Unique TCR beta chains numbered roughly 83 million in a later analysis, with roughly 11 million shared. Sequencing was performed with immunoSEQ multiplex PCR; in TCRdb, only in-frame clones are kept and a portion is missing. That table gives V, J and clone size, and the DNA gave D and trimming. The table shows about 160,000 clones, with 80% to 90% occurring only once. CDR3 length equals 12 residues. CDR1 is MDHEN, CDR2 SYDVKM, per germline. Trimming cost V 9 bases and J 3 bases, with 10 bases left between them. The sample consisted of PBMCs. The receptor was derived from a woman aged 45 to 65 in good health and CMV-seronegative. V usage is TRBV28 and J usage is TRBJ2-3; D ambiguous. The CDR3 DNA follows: TGTGCCAGTCGCCGGGTGACAGATACGCAGTATTTT. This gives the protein CASRRVTDTQYF.